Below, 27 T cell receptor beta chains from the same sample are listed, as sequenced in a study of blood T cell repertoires in COVID-19. This table comes from immunoSEQ multiplex PCR, and its TCRdb copy is limited to in-frame clones, with some not included. The top ten hold more than 30% of the sample, which has about 58,000 clones, roughly four fifths seen once. Material for sequencing was peripheral blood. These receptor sequences come from a man in his fifties or sixties with COVID-19, enrolled during active disease.

The rearrangement links TRBV5-1 to TRBJ2-7; the D gene is possibly TRBD1 (6 bases). Germline CDR1 is SGHRS and CDR2 is YFSETQ. V shed 5 bases and J shed 2 bases, with 11 bases lying between them. CDR3 length: 13 amino acids. CDR3 nucleotide sequence: TGCGCCAGCAGGAAGGACAGCACCTACGAGCAGTACTTC. Protein: CASRKDSTYEQYF. The full variable domain, with the rest looked up from reference TRBV5-1 and TRBJ2-7, is KAGVTQTPRYLIKTRGQQVTLSCSPISGHRSVSWYQQTPGQGLQFLFEYFSETQRNKGNFPGRFSGRQFSNSRSEMNVSTLELGDSALYLCASRKDSTYEQYFGPGTRLTVT.

The chain links TRBV6-5 to TRBJ2-7; D might be TRBD1 (6 bases). The ends were cut back, 5 bases at V and 11 bases at J, with 19 bases in the middle. CDR1 MNHEY and CDR2 SVGAGI come from the germline V gene. The CDR3 totals 13 residues. The CDR3: CASSPPIPDSEYF. The CDR3 region has the DNA TGTGCCAGCAGTCCCCCCATCCCGGACAGCGAGTACTTC.

The chain carries TRBV5-4 and TRBJ1-6; D possibly corresponds to TRBD1 (5 bases). CDR1 SGHNT and CDR2 YYREEE come from the germline V gene (reference sequence). Trimming pared 4 bases from V and 8 bases from J, leaving 7 bases between. This CDR3 is built from 12 residues. The CDR3 DNA reads as TGTGCCAGCAGCCCCAGGGATTCACCCCTCCACTTT. Its translation: CASSPRDSPLHF.

This clone came up once. The chain recombines TRBV6-1 with TRBJ1-2, with D uncertain. V gave up 3 bases and J gave up 4 bases, with 12 bases separating them. In germline, CDR1 is MNHNS, CDR2 SASEGT. This CDR3 has 14 amino acids. This CDR3 reads CASSDQRAAYGYTF. As DNA, the CDR3 is TGTGCCAGCAGTGACCAGCGGGCTGCCTATGGCTACACCTTC.

A few counts support this clone. The genes are TRBV18 and TRBJ2-2; D gene ambiguous. In germline, CDR1 is KGHSH, CDR2 LQKENI. The V gene lost 5 bases and the J gene lost 0 bases, with 7 bases spanning the gap. The CDR3 consists of 14 residues. CDR3 nucleotide sequence: TGTGCCAGCTCATCTCTCGCGAACACCGGGGAGCTGTTTTTT. This encodes CASSSLANTGELFF.

The gene calls are TRBV5-1 and TRBJ2-7, with TRBD1 matching over 11 bases. The trim removed 4 bases at V and 6 bases at J, leaving 9 bases unmatched. This CDR3 contains 15 residues. CDR1 is SGHRS and CDR2 is YFSETQ in the germline V gene. As DNA, the CDR3 is TGCGCCAGCAGCAGCCCCGGACAGGGGGCGCGCGAGCAGTACTTC. Protein: CASSSPGQGAREQYF.

This chain connects TRBV3-1 (or the pseudogene TRBV3-2) to TRBJ1-2, with D tentatively TRBD1 (6 bases). V gave up 3 bases and J gave up 5 bases, with 13 bases separating them. Germline V CDR1 and CDR2: LGHDT, YNNKEL (reference sequence). This CDR3 has 14 amino acids. CDR3 nucleotide sequence: TGTGCCAGCAGCCAGGGAACAGGGTGGTATGGCTACACCTTC. Its protein is CASSQGTGWYGYTF.

The rearrangement links TRBV3-1 (or the pseudogene TRBV3-2) to TRBJ1-4, with 10 positions matching TRBD1. Germline V gene sequence: CDR1 LGHDT, CDR2 YNNKEL (reference sequence). This CDR3 spans 16 amino acids. V shed 4 bases and J 14 bases; nucleotides not matched to a gene: 16. The CDR3 region is CASSPERTGGLRSLFF. CDR3 nucleotides: TGTGCCAGCAGCCCAGAAAGGACAGGGGGTTTAAGATCGCTGTTTTTT.

The V call is TRBV7-2, the J call TRBJ1-3, with D unclear. Trimming removed 1 base from V and 4 bases from J, with 5 bases in between. CDR1 is SGHTA, CDR2 FQGNSA, per germline. The CDR3 totals 13 residues. The CDR3: CASSLGHGNTIYF. The CDR3 nucleotides read TGTGCCAGCAGCTTAGGACACGGAAACACCATATATTTT.

The chain carries TRBV5-1 and TRBJ2-7; tentative D call: TRBD2 (5 bases). There are 15 residues in the CDR3. Germline CDR1 SGHRS, CDR2 YFSETQ. V lost 5 bases and J lost 0, with 15 bases in between. Here the CDR3 reads CASSLGGGNSYEQYF. In DNA form, the CDR3 reads TGCGCCAGCAGTCTCGGCGGAGGTAACTCCTACGAGCAGTACTTC.

This clone was recorded a few times. V usage is TRBV5-1 and J usage is TRBJ2-2, with 8 bases fitting TRBD1. The junction had 4 bases not matched to a gene; V was cut back by 4 bases and J by 2 bases. Germline assignment: CDR1 SGHRS and CDR2 YFSETQ. The CDR3 has 15 residues. The CDR3 region has the DNA TGCGCCAGCAGCCTCGGGACAGGTAACACCGGGGAGCTGTTTTTT. As protein: CASSLGTGNTGELFF.

V gene TRBV4-2 combines with J gene TRBJ2-3; TRBD1 matches 9 bases. CDR1 is LGHNA and CDR2 is YNFKEQ in the germline V gene. The CDR3 is 16 residues long. V dropped 4 bases and J dropped 3; count of bases not matched to a gene: 8. CDR3 nucleotides: TGTGCCAGCAGCCGCCGAACAGGGGGCTCGACAGATACGCAGTATTTT. It codes for CASSRRTGGSTDTQYF.

Here the CDR3 DNA reads TGTGCCAGCAGTGGGACTAGCGGGACCCGAGAGACCCAGTACTTC. Its translation is CASSGTSGTRETQYF. The chain is built from TRBV25-1 and TRBJ2-5; 12 nucleotides agree with TRBD2. The CDR3 consists of 15 residues. Germline assignment: CDR1 MGHDK and CDR2 SYGVNS. Germline trimming cut 4 bases from V and 4 bases from J; bases unmatched to any gene: 4.

This clone was counted only a few times. V is TRBV5-1 and J is TRBJ2-1; TRBD2 matches 7 bases. Germline V gene data show CDR1 as SGHRS and CDR2 as YFSETQ. The CDR3 sequence is 15 residues long. J was trimmed by 4 bases and V by 0 bases; bases with no gene match: 4. The CDR3 DNA is TGCGCCAGCAGCTTGGCGACAGCGGGGTACAATGAGCAGTTCTTC. Amino acids: CASSLATAGYNEQFF.

This clone was counted a few times. CDR3 residues: CASSQELILGTRSYEQYF. For the CDR3, the DNA is TGTGCCAGCAGCCAAGAGTTAATTCTCGGGACTAGGTCCTACGAGCAGTACTTC. The chain employs TRBV4-2 and TRBJ2-7, with 8 bases identical to TRBD2. Trimming removed 0 bases from V and 1 base from J; junction bases left unmatched: 11. This CDR3 region has 18 residues. CDR1 LGHNA and CDR2 YNFKEQ come from the germline V gene.

The J gene is TRBJ2-1, the V gene TRBV5-4; 10 bases match TRBD1. CDR1 is SGHNT, CDR2 YYREEE, per germline (reference sequence). CDR3 length: 16 amino acids. V was clipped by 0 bases and J by 5 bases; unmatched bases: 5. The CDR3 nucleotides read TGTGCCAGCAGCTTGGGGGACAGGGGCGGCAACAATGAGCAGTTCTTC. It encodes CASSLGDRGGNNEQFF.

The chain uses TRBV19 and TRBJ2-1; D not certain. Germline-derived CDR1 and CDR2 are LNHDA and SQIVND (reference sequence). This CDR3 is 12 amino acids long. The V and J ends lost 2 bases and 10 bases respectively, with 9 bases between them. The CDR3 DNA follows: TGTGCCAGTAGTATACTCGCTAACGAGCAGTTCTTC. Encoded protein: CASSILANEQFF.

The chain recombines TRBV9 with TRBJ1-1; no reliable D call. Trimming removed 0 bases from V and 3 bases from J, with 12 bases in between. Germline V lookup: CDR1 SGDLS, CDR2 YYNGEE. The CDR3 is 15 amino acids. This CDR3 reads CASSVVRGLDTEAFF. Here the CDR3 DNA reads TGTGCCAGCAGCGTAGTACGGGGATTAGACACTGAAGCTTTCTTT.

The rearrangement joins TRBV27 to TRBJ1-5; D is uncertain. CDR3 length: 20 residues. Deletions cut 2 bases from V and 1 base from J, with 24 bases between. Germline CDR1 is MNHEY and CDR2 is SMNVEV (reference sequence). The DNA for the CDR3 is TGTGCCAGCAGTTTAAGTTCCGACCGTCTGCGGCCTCAAAGCAATCAGCCCCAGCATTTT. It is translated as CASSLSSDRLRPQSNQPQHF.

The chain carries TRBV6-2 or TRBV6-3 and TRBJ1-1; 8 nucleotides line up with TRBD1. Germline V CDR1 and CDR2: MNHEY, SVGEGT. The ends lost 6 bases at V and 1 base at J; junction bases unmatched: 7. This CDR3 contains 15 residues. CDR3 sequence reads: CASSFRGQGNTEAFF. The DNA for the CDR3 is TGTGCCAGCAGCTTTCGCGGACAGGGGAACACTGAAGCTTTCTTT.

This chain uses TRBV11-3 with TRBJ2-1; a possible D gene is TRBD1 (5 bases). This CDR3 contains 12 residues. Trimming shortened V by 5 bases and J by 7 bases, and 9 bases separated the two germline ends. CDR1 SGHNT and CDR2 YENEEA come from the germline V gene. DNA of the CDR3: TGTGCCAGCAGCCCCGACAGAAATGAGCAGTTCTTC. Amino acid sequence: CASSPDRNEQFF.

The chain couples TRBV4-2 to TRBJ2-2, with 10 nucleotides matching TRBD2. The CDR3 is made up of 16 amino acids. The germline CDR1 and CDR2 sequences are LGHNA and YNFKEQ. The trim removed 1 base at V and 2 bases at J, leaving 1 base unmatched. CDR3 sequence (DNA): TGTGCCAGCAGCCAAGTAGCGGGAGGTAACACCGGGGAGCTGTTTTTT. Its protein is CASSQVAGGNTGELFF.

The chain joins TRBV12-3 or TRBV12-4 to TRBJ2-7, with a weak D call TRBD2 (6 bases). The CDR3 has 13 amino acids. Trimming left V 5 bases short and J 7 bases short, with 15 bases between. In DNA form, the CDR3 reads TGTGCCAGCAGTCTAACCCTAGCGAGGGAGCAGTACTTC. Residues: CASSLTLAREQYF.

The chain combines TRBV19 with TRBJ1-2; D unresolved. CDR3 length: 12 amino acids. Germline loops: CDR1 LNHDA, CDR2 SQIVND (reference sequence). The V gene lost 5 bases and the J gene lost 9 bases, with 13 bases spanning the gap. CDR3 residues: CASSQAIVSYTF. Here the CDR3 DNA reads TGTGCCAGTAGTCAGGCCATTGTGAGCTACACCTTC.

The rearrangement joins TRBV4-3 to TRBJ1-2; 7 bases fit TRBD1. Trimming at V came to 0 bases and at J to 0 bases, leaving 4 bases not matched to a gene. In germline, CDR1 is LGHNA, CDR2 YSLEER. This CDR3 is built from 16 residues. The CDR3 region has the DNA TGCGCCAGCAGCCAAGATTTTGGACAGGCTAACTATGGCTACACCTTC. Amino acid sequence: CASSQDFGQANYGYTF.

The rearrangement joins TRBV4-3 to TRBJ2-7; D is undetermined. Per germline, CDR1 LGHNA and CDR2 YSLEER. CDR3 length equals 14 residues. The V end was cut by 0 bases, the J end by 3 bases, with 9 bases between. CDR3: CASSQEVADYEQYF. CDR3 nucleotide sequence: TGCGCCAGCAGCCAAGAAGTCGCGGACTACGAGCAGTACTTC.

V is TRBV7-9 and J is TRBJ1-2, with D unresolved. This CDR3 is 14 amino acids long. CDR1 SEHNR and CDR2 FQNEAQ come from the germline V gene (reference sequence). V was trimmed by 5 bases and J by 7 bases, leaving 17 bases between them. Here the CDR3 reads CASSLSSGILGYTF. The DNA of the CDR3 is TGTGCCAGCAGCCTTTCTAGCGGGATCCTTGGCTACACCTTC.